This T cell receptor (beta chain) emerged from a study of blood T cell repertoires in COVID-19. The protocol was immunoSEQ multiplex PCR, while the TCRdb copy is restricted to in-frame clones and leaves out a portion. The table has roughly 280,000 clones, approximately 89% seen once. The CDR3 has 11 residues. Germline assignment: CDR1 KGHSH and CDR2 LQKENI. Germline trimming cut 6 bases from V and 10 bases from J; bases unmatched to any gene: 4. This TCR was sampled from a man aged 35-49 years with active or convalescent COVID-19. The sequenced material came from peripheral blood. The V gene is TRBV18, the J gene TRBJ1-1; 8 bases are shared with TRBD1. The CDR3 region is CASSPTGGAFF. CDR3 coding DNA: TGTGCCAGCTCCCCTACAGGGGGAGCTTTCTTT.